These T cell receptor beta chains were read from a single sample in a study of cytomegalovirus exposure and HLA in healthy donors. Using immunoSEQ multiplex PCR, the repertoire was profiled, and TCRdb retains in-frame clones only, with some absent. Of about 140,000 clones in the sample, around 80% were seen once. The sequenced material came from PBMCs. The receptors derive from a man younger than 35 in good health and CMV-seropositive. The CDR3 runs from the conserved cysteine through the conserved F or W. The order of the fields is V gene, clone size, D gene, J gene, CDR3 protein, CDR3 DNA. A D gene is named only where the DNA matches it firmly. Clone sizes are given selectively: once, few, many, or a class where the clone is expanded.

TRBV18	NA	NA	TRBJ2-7	CASSPPESVNHEQYF	TGTGCCAGCTCACCACCGGAGAGCGTAAACCACGAGCAGTACTTC
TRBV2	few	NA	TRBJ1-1	CASLAGSRGMNTEAFF	TGTGCCAGCCTCGCAGGTTCAAGGGGGATGAACACTGAAGCTTTCTTT
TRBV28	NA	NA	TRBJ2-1	CASSLLGVSEYNEQFF	TGTGCCAGCAGTTTACTGGGAGTTTCTGAATACAATGAGCAGTTCTTC
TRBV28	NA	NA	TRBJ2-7	CAPERTYELRTAYEQYF	TGTGCCCCCGAGAGAACCTACGAACTACGGACAGCCTACGAGCAGTACTTC
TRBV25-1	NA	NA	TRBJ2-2	CASSVISDTGELFF	TGTGCCAGCAGCGTCATCTCGGACACCGGGGAGCTGTTTTTT
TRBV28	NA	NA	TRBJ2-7	CASLDSSTYEQYF	TGTGCCAGTTTGGACAGTTCGACCTACGAGCAGTACTTC
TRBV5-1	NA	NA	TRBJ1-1	CASSLTGGMNTEAFF	TGCGCCAGCAGCTTGACAGGCGGAATGAACACTGAAGCTTTCTTT
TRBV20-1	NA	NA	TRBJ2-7	CSARNKNEQYF	TGCAGTGCTAGGAACAAGAACGAGCAGTACTTC
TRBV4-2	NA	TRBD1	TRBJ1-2	CASSESRGRDYGYTF	TGTGCCAGCAGCGAAAGCAGGGGGAGAGACTATGGCTACACCTTC
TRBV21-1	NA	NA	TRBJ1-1	CASSREDRGCTEAFF	TGTGCCAGCAGCAGAGAGGACAGGGGATGTACTGAAGCTTTCTTT
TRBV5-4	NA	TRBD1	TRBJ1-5	CASSFGTGGVAQPQHF	TGTGCCAGCAGCTTCGGGACAGGGGGCGTAGCACAGCCCCAGCATTTT
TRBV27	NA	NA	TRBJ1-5	CASSLYAGSNQPQHF	TGTGCCAGCAGTTTATACGCGGGGAGCAATCAGCCCCAGCATTTT
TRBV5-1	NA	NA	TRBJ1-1	CASSVDSLLMNTEAFF	TGCGCCAGCAGCGTGGACAGTTTACTTATGAACACTGAAGCTTTCTTT
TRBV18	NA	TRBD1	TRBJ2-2	CASSSDRGTGELFF	TGTGCCAGCTCATCTGACAGGGGTACCGGGGAGCTGTTTTTT
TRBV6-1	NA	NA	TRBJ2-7	CASSVGRSYEQYF	TGTGCCAGCAGTGTGGGGCGCTCCTACGAGCAGTACTTC
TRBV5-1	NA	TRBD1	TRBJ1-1	CASSFDRVEVTEAFF	TGCGCCAGCAGCTTCGACAGGGTCGAGGTCACTGAAGCTTTCTTT
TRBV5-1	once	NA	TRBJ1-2	CASSLRAGVYGYTF	TGCGCCAGCAGCTTGAGGGCAGGGGTATATGGCTACACCTTC
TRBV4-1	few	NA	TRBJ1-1	CASRYGDTEAFF	TGCGCCAGCAGGTACGGGGACACTGAAGCTTTCTTT
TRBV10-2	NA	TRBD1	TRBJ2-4	CASVRTGGKNIQYF	TGCGCCAGCGTGCGAACAGGGGGCAAAAACATTCAGTACTTC
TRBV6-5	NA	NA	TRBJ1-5	CAGSRAGGLTQPQHF	TGTGCCGGCAGCCGGGCGGGGGGGTTAACTCAGCCCCAGCATTTT
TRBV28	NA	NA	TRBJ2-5	CASSLPVGSGRETQYF	TGTGCCAGCAGTTTACCCGTGGGTAGCGGTAGGGAGACCCAGTACTTC
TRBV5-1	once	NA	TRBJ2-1	CASSWGPPSYNEQFF	TGCGCCAGCAGCTGGGGGCCTCCTTCCTACAATGAGCAGTTCTTC
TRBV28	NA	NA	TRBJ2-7	CASSFDSGPYEQYF	TGTGCCAGCAGTTTTGATAGCGGCCCCTACGAGCAGTACTTC
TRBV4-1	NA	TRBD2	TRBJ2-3	CASSQFSGRGTDTQYF	TGCGCCAGCAGCCAATTTAGCGGGAGGGGCACAGATACGCAGTATTTT
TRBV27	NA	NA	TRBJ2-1	CASSFRAGNYNEQFF	TGTGCCAGCAGTTTTCGGGCAGGGAATTACAATGAGCAGTTCTTC
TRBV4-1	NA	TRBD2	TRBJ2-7	CASSQDGGLAAYEQYF	TGCGCCAGCAGCCAAGATGGGGGACTAGCGGCCTACGAGCAGTACTTC
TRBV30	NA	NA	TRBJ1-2	CAWEGGWRGYTF	TGTGCCTGGGAGGGCGGGTGGCGCGGCTACACCTTC
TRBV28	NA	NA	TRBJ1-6	CASSPGAEYNSPLHF	TGTGCCAGCAGCCCTGGGGCGGAGTATAATTCACCCCTCCACTTT
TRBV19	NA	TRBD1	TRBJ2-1	CASSPRPGQGAFEQFF	TGTGCCAGTAGTCCCCGCCCGGGACAGGGGGCGTTTGAGCAGTTCTTC
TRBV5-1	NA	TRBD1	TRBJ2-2	CASSWRDRAPGELFF	TGCGCCAGCAGCTGGCGGGACAGGGCTCCCGGGGAGCTGTTTTTT
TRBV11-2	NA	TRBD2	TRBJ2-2	CASSPLGGAGDVDTGELFF	TGTGCCAGCAGCCCTTTGGGAGGAGCGGGAGATGTCGACACCGGGGAGCTGTTTTTT
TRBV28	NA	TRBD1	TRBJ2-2	CASSFLDRSYTGELFF	TGTGCCAGCAGTTTCTTGGACAGGTCCTACACCGGGGAGCTGTTTTTT
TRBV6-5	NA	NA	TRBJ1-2	CASSYGGARYGYTF	TGTGCCAGCAGTTACGGGGGGGCGCGCTATGGCTACACCTTC
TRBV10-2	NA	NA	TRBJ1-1	CASKSQRLNTEAFF	TGCGCCAGCAAGAGCCAACGGTTGAACACTGAAGCTTTCTTT
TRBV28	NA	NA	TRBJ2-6	CASRMGASGANVLTF	TGTGCCAGCAGAATGGGGGCATCTGGGGCCAACGTCCTGACTTTC
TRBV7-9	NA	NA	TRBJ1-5	CASSDPGLGGQPQHF	TGTGCCAGCAGCGACCCGGGTCTCGGAGGGCAGCCCCAGCATTTT
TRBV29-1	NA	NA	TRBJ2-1	CSVEGGLSYNEQFF	TGCAGCGTTGAAGGAGGTCTTTCCTACAATGAGCAGTTCTTC
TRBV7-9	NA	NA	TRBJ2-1	CASSLVGGSYNEQFF	TGTGCCAGCAGCTTAGTAGGGGGATCCTACAATGAGCAGTTCTTC
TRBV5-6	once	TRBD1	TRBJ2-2	CASNSVTGTGDGELFF	TGTGCCAGCAACTCTGTAACCGGGACAGGGGACGGGGAGCTGTTTTTT
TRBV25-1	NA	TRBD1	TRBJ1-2	CASSGTGVIVGGYTF	TGTGCCAGCAGTGGGACAGGGGTCATCGTGGGTGGCTACACCTTC
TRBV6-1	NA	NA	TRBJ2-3	CASRGTYTDTQYF	TGTGCCAGCCGAGGGACTTACACAGATACGCAGTATTTT
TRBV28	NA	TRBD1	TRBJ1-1	CASSTSDRGKTEAFF	TGTGCCAGCAGTACCTCGGACAGGGGGAAAACTGAAGCTTTCTTT
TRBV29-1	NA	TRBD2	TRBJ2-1	CSVEGGLVSSPSYNEQFF	TGCAGCGTTGAAGGGGGACTAGTGAGTTCCCCATCCTACAATGAGCAGTTCTTC
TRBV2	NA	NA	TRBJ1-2	CASSVLTGTNYGYTF	TGTGCCAGCAGTGTTTTAACAGGGACTAACTATGGCTACACCTTC
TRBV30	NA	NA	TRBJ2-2	CAWKAGTAATGELFF	TGTGCCTGGAAGGCGGGAACGGCGGCCACCGGGGAGCTGTTTTTT
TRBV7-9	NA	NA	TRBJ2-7	CASTELGAYRDEQYF	TGTGCCAGCACTGAGCTAGGGGCTTACAGGGACGAGCAGTACTTC
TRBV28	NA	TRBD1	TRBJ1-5	CASTEQGGLNQPQHF	TGTGCCAGCACCGAACAGGGGGGCCTCAATCAGCCCCAGCATTTT
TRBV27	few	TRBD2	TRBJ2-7	CASAGLAGAYEQYF	TGTGCCAGCGCTGGACTAGCGGGAGCCTACGAGCAGTACTTC